This is a list of T cell receptor beta chains from one sample in a study of cytomegalovirus exposure and HLA in healthy donors. TCRdb keeps only in-frame clones here, not all; method: immunoSEQ multiplex PCR. The sample has under 150,000 clones, roughly 79% seen once. The sequencing input was PBMCs. These receptors all stem from a woman aged 30 to 39 in good health and CMV-seronegative. Each CDR3 is given with its conserved first and last residue. D genes are given only for firm matches. Clone size appears in some rows only: once, few, many, or a class for an expanded clone.

d_gene	v_gene	j_gene	abundance	CDR3aa	CDR3nt
-	TRBV4-3	TRBJ1-6	-	CASSQASGVGSPLHF	TGCGCCAGCAGCCAAGCAAGCGGAGTAGGTTCACCCCTCCACTTT
TRBD2	TRBV18	TRBJ2-2	-	CASSALAGGPNTGELFF	TGTGCCAGCTCAGCACTAGCGGGAGGGCCGAACACCGGGGAGCTGTTTTTT
TRBD2	TRBV15	TRBJ2-3	-	CATSRGEGLAEEDTQYF	TGTGCCACCAGCAGAGGCGAGGGACTAGCGGAGGAGGATACGCAGTATTTT
TRBD1	TRBV6-1	TRBJ1-3	-	CASGRTGGSGNTIYF	TGTGCCAGCGGAAGGACAGGCGGCTCTGGAAACACCATATATTTT
TRBD1	TRBV6-5	TRBJ1-1	few	CASSSGRGITEAFF	TGTGCCAGCAGTTCGGGCAGGGGGATTACTGAAGCTTTCTTT
TRBD1	TRBV2	TRBJ1-4	many	CASSTQGFANEKLFF	TGTGCCAGCAGTACACAGGGGTTTGCGAATGAAAAACTGTTTTTT
-	TRBV27	TRBJ2-7	-	CASSSSNANPGRNSYEQYF	TGTGCCAGCAGTTCATCAAACGCAAACCCGGGAAGGAACTCCTACGAGCAGTACTTC
TRBD2	TRBV28	TRBJ2-6	-	CASSSLTSGSTGANVLTF	TGTGCCAGCAGTTCCCTGACTAGCGGGAGTACCGGGGCCAACGTCCTGACTTTC
TRBD1	TRBV9	TRBJ2-5	-	CASNGQGAFWETQYF	TGTGCCAGCAACGGACAGGGGGCATTCTGGGAGACCCAGTACTTC
TRBD1	TRBV27	TRBJ1-2	-	CASSTYPGQGGLKDGYTF	TGTGCCAGCAGTACATACCCGGGACAGGGCGGTCTGAAGGATGGCTACACCTTC
TRBD1	TRBV7-9	TRBJ1-2	-	CASSLGGRGNYGYTF	TGTGCCAGCAGCTTAGGAGGCAGGGGGAACTATGGCTACACCTTC
TRBD2	TRBV10-2	TRBJ2-1	-	CASTDSAGGPHNEQFF	TGCGCCAGCACCGATTCAGCGGGAGGGCCTCACAATGAGCAGTTCTTC
-	TRBV7-3	TRBJ2-2	-	CASSIVTGELFF	TGTGCCAGCAGCATCGTGACCGGGGAGCTGTTTTTT
-	TRBV28	TRBJ1-1	-	CAIDPQGKAFF	TGTGCCATCGATCCGCAGGGGAAAGCTTTCTTT
-	TRBV30	TRBJ1-3	once	CAWSVTSSGNTIYF	TGTGCCTGGAGTGTCACGAGCTCTGGAAACACCATATATTTT
-	TRBV5-1	TRBJ1-1	-	CASSWGLLTGNTEAFF	TGCGCCAGCAGCTGGGGCCTTTTAACAGGCAACACTGAAGCTTTCTTT
TRBD1	TRBV19	TRBJ2-7	-	CASSAPTGWEQYF	TGTGCCAGTAGTGCCCCGACAGGGTGGGAGCAGTACTTC
-	TRBV30	TRBJ1-1	few	CAWSSNREIPEAFF	TGTGCCTGGAGTTCTAACAGGGAGATCCCTGAAGCTTTCTTT
-	TRBV29-1	TRBJ2-1	few	CSVQTSNNEQFF	TGCAGCGTGCAGACTAGTAACAATGAGCAGTTCTTC
-	TRBV28	TRBJ1-1	few	CASTVYRNTEAFF	TGTGCCAGCACCGTTTACAGAAACACTGAAGCTTTCTTT
TRBD2	TRBV10-2	TRBJ2-7	-	CASRDPGLAGYEQYF	TGCGCCAGCAGGGACCCGGGACTAGCGGGATACGAGCAGTACTTC
-	TRBV19	TRBJ2-7	-	CASSIYSGVEQYF	TGTGCCAGTAGTATTTACTCGGGGGTCGAGCAGTACTTC
TRBD2	TRBV2	TRBJ2-1	-	CASRNGLAAYNEQFF	TGTGCCAGCAGGAACGGACTAGCGGCCTACAATGAGCAGTTCTTC
TRBD2	TRBV28	TRBJ2-7	few	CASSLPPGLAGSYEQYF	TGTGCCAGCAGTTTACCTCCGGGACTAGCGGGATCCTACGAGCAGTACTTC
-	TRBV9	TRBJ2-4	-	CASSVDVEIGVNIQYF	TGTGCCAGCAGCGTAGATGTAGAAATAGGGGTCAACATTCAGTACTTC
-	TRBV4-2	TRBJ2-1	-	CASSQDFLRVYNEQFF	TGTGCCAGCAGCCAAGATTTCCTCAGGGTGTACAATGAGCAGTTCTTC
TRBD2	TRBV28	TRBJ2-5	-	CASSGAGGQVQETQYF	TGTGCCAGCAGTGGAGCGGGAGGGCAGGTCCAAGAGACCCAGTACTTC
-	TRBV5-6	TRBJ1-3	few	CASSLLGATSGNTIYF	TGTGCCAGCAGCTTGTTGGGGGCCACCTCTGGAAACACCATATATTTT
-	TRBV6-5	TRBJ2-5	-	CASSEEETQYF	TGTGCCAGCAGTGAGGAGGAGACCCAGTACTTC
TRBD1	TRBV6-5	TRBJ2-1	-	CASSYSGTGDHEQFF	TGTGCCAGCAGTTACTCCGGGACAGGGGATCATGAGCAGTTCTTC
TRBD1	TRBV6-1	TRBJ2-7	-	CASSGGQDYEQYF	TGTGCCAGCAGTGGGGGACAGGACTACGAGCAGTACTTC
TRBD2	TRBV2	TRBJ2-7	once	CASSDGLAGEQYF	TGTGCCAGCAGCGATGGGCTAGCGGGCGAGCAGTACTTC
-	TRBV2	TRBJ2-2	once	CASSEDRANTGELFF	TGTGCCAGCAGTGAAGACAGGGCGAACACCGGGGAGCTGTTTTTT
TRBD2	TRBV7-8	TRBJ2-7	-	CASSLVAGACEQYF	TGTGCCAGCAGCTTAGTGGCGGGAGCGTGTGAGCAGTACTTC
-	TRBV7-8	TRBJ2-5	-	CASSPIRLEREETQYF	TGTGCCAGCAGCCCAATCCGCCTCGAGCGAGAAGAGACCCAGTACTTC
-	TRBV7-8	TRBJ2-7	-	CASSQPEAEQYF	TGTGCCAGCAGCCAGCCCGAGGCCGAGCAGTACTTC
TRBD1	TRBV28	TRBJ1-5	-	CASSLWQGQGANQPQHF	TGTGCCAGCAGTTTATGGCAGGGACAGGGGGCCAATCAGCCCCAGCATTTT
-	TRBV7-9	TRBJ2-7	once	CASSLGETKTYF	TGTGCCAGCAGCTTAGGCGAAACTAAGACGTACTTC
-	TRBV2	TRBJ2-1	few	CASTLADYNEQFF	TGTGCCAGCACGTTAGCGGATTACAATGAGCAGTTCTTC
-	TRBV7-2	TRBJ1-1	-	CASSLDPGRAFF	TGTGCCAGCAGCTTAGATCCCGGTCGTGCTTTCTTT
TRBD1	TRBV28	TRBJ1-6	-	CASRTGGNNSPLHF	TGTGCCAGCAGGACAGGGGGGAATAATTCACCCCTCCACTTT
-	TRBV14	TRBJ2-7	-	CASSPRVAPWEQYF	TGTGCCAGCAGCCCTCGGGTGGCCCCATGGGAGCAGTACTTC
-	TRBV7-9	TRBJ2-7	-	CASSDILPDRGYSHEQYF	TGTGCCAGCAGCGATATCCTACCCGACCGGGGGTACAGCCACGAGCAGTACTTC
-	TRBV5-1	TRBJ2-5	-	CASSSEGSRQETQYF	TGCGCCAGCAGCTCGGAGGGGTCGCGTCAAGAGACCCAGTACTTC
TRBD1	TRBV27	TRBJ2-3	-	CASTGQSTDTQYF	TGTGCCAGCACGGGACAGAGCACAGATACGCAGTATTTT
TRBD1	TRBV6-5	TRBJ2-1	-	CASSRGQGNYNEQFF	TGTGCCAGCAGTCGCGGACAGGGAAACTACAATGAGCAGTTCTTC
TRBD1	TRBV19	TRBJ1-3	-	CASRGQGNGNTIYF	TGTGCCAGTAGGGGACAGGGGAATGGAAACACCATATATTTT
TRBD1	TRBV5-1	TRBJ2-7	-	CASSLGTGGAYEQYF	TGCGCCAGCAGCCTCGGGACAGGGGGCGCGTACGAGCAGTACTTC
TRBD2	TRBV5-5	TRBJ2-7	few	CASSYRREVIIYEQYF	TGTGCCAGCAGCTATCGACGGGAGGTCATAATCTACGAGCAGTACTTC
-	TRBV18	TRBJ2-5	-	CASSPERSALQETQYF	TGTGCCAGCTCACCAGAGAGGAGCGCCCTCCAAGAGACCCAGTACTTC
TRBD1	TRBV7-9	TRBJ1-5	-	CASSPGTGQPQHF	TGTGCCAGCAGCCCAGGGACAGGCCAGCCCCAGCATTTT
TRBD2	TRBV6-1	TRBJ2-7	-	CASSSSGGSSYEQYF	TGTGCCAGCAGCTCAAGCGGGGGGTCCTCCTACGAGCAGTACTTC